Listed here is a single T cell receptor beta chain. Its antigen is unknown. V lost 4 bases, J lost 5 bases, and 7 bases stayed unmatched. The CDR3 contains 15 residues. CDR1 is MNHEY and CDR2 is SMNVEV in the germline V gene (reference sequence). Measured with immunoSEQ multiplex PCR; TCRdb has only the in-frame clones, and not every one. Here the sample spans 30,000 or so clones, around 86% being singletons. Specified time point: new active TB diagnosis, blood taken before or within 7 days of starting treatment. Included patients were adults of at least 18, HIV-seronegative, South African. This entry comes from a study of T cells in tuberculosis. Study findings and constraints: Smaller alpha distances in active tuberculosis partly reflected shorter CDR3-alpha lengths. GMM-specific TCRs were nearer to active tuberculosis alpha repertoires, suggesting expansion.

The source of this sequence is an adult with tuberculosis. V is TRBV27 and J is TRBJ1-1; 10 positions match TRBD1. Sequencing used PBMCs, obtained at tuberculosis diagnosis. CDR3 coding DNA: TGTGCCAGCAGTTGGAGAGACAGGGGGCGAACTGAAGCTTTCTTT. It codes for CASSWRDRGRTEAFF.